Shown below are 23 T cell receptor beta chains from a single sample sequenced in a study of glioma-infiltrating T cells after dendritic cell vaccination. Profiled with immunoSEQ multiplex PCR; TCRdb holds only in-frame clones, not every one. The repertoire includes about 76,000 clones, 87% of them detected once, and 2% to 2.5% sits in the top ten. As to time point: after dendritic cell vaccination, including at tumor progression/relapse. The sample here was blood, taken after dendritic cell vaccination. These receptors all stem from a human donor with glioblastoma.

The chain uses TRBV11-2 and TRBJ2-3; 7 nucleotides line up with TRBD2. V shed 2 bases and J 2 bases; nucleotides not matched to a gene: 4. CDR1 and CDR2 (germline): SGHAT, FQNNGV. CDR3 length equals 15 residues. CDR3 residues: CASSLSSGITDTQYF. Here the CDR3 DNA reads TGTGCCAGCAGCTTATCTAGCGGAATCACAGATACGCAGTATTTT.

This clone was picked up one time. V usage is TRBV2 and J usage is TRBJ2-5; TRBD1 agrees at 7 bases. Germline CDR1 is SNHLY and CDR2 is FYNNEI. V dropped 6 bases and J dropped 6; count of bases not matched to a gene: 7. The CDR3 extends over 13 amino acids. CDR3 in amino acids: CASRQGVEKTQYF. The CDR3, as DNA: TGTGCCAGCAGGCAGGGGGTCGAAAAGACCCAGTACTTC.

For the CDR3, the DNA is TGCGCCAGCAGCCAAGAGCAGACAGGGGAGTACGAGCAGTACTTC. Protein product: CASSQEQTGEYEQYF. This chain connects TRBV4-1 to TRBJ2-7, with TRBD1 matching 8 bases. The CDR3 consists of 15 residues. The germline CDR1 and CDR2 sequences are MGHRA and YSYEKL. Germline trimming cut 0 bases from V and 4 bases from J; bases unmatched to any gene: 5.

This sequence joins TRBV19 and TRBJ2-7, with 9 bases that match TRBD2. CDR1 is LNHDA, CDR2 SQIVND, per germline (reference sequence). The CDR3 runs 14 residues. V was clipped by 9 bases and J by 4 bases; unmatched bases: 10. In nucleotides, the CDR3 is TGTGCCAGCTCCCCGGCGGGAGGGGGGTACGAGCAGTACTTC. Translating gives CASSPAGGGYEQYF.

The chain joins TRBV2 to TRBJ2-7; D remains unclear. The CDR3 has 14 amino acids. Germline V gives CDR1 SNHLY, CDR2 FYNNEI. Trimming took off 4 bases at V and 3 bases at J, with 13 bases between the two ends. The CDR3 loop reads CASSGDLKLYEQYF. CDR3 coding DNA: TGTGCCAGCAGTGGAGATCTGAAGCTCTACGAGCAGTACTTC. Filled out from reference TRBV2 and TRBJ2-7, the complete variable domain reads EPEVTQTPSHQVTQMGQEVILRCVPISNHLYFYWYRQILGQKVEFLVSFYNNEISEKSEIFDDQFSVERPDGSNFTLKIRSTKLEDSAMYFCASSGDLKLYEQYFGPGTRLTVT.

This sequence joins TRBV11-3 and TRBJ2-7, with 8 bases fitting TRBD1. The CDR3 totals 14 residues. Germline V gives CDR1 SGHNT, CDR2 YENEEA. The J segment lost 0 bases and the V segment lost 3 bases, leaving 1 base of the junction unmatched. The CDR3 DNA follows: TGTGCCAGCAGCTTCACAGGGGGCTCCTACGAGCAGTACTTC. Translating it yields CASSFTGGSYEQYF.

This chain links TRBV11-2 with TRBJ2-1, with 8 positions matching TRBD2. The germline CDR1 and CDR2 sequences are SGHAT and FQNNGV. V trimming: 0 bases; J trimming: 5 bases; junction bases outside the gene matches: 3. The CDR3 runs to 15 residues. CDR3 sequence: CASSLDRTSHNEQFF. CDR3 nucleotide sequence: TGTGCCAGCAGCTTAGACCGGACTAGCCACAATGAGCAGTTCTTC. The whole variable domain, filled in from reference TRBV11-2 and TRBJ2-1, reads EAGVAQSPRYKIIEKRQSVAFWCNPISGHATLYWYQQILGQGPKLLIQFQNNGVVDDSQLPKDRFSAERLKGVDSTLKIQPAKLEDSAVYLCASSLDRTSHNEQFFGPGTRLTVL.

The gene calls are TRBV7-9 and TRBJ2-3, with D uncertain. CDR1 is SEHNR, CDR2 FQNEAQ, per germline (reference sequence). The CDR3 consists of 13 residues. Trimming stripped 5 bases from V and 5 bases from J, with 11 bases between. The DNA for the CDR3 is TGTGCCAGCAGCCAAGAGTCCGGAGATACGCAGTATTTT. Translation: CASSQESGDTQYF.

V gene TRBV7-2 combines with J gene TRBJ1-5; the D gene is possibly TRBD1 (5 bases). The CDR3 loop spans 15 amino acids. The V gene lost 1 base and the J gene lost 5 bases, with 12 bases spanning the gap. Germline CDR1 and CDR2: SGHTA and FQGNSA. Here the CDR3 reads CASSLEFGGHQPQHF. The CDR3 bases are TGTGCCAGCAGCTTAGAGTTCGGGGGTCATCAGCCCCAGCATTTT.

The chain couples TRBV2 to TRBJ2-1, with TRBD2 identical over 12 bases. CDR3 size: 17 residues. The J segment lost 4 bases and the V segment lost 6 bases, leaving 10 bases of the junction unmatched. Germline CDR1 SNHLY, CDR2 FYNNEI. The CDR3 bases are TGTGCCAGCAGATACAGACTAGCGGGGGAGTCTTACAATGAGCAGTTCTTC. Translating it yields CASRYRLAGESYNEQFF. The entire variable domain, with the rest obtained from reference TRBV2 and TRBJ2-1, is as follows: EPEVTQTPSHQVTQMGQEVILRCVPISNHLYFYWYRQILGQKVEFLVSFYNNEISEKSEIFDDQFSVERPDGSNFTLKIRSTKLEDSAMYFCASRYRLAGESYNEQFFGPGTRLTVL.

The CDR3 reads CASSPRDTGELFF. The CDR3 DNA sequence: TGTGCCAGCTCACCGAGAGACACCGGGGAGCTGTTTTTT. The V gene is TRBV18, the J gene TRBJ2-2; D is unresolved. The germline V and J ends were trimmed by 3 bases and 3 bases, with 5 bases remaining between them. Germline CDR1 is KGHSH and CDR2 is LQKENI. The CDR3 sequence is 13 residues long.

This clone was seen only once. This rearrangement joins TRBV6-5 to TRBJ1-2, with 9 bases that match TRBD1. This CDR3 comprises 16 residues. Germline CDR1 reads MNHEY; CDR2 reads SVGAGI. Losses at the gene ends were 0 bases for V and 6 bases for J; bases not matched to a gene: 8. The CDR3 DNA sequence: TGTGCCAGCAGTTACTCGGGGGACAGGGAAAATGATGGCTACACCTTC. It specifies CASSYSGDRENDGYTF.

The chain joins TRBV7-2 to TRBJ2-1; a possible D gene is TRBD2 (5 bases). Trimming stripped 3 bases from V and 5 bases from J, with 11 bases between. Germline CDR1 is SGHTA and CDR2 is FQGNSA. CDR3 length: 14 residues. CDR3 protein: CASSFTYGDNEQFF. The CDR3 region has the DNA TGTGCCAGCAGCTTTACATACGGGGACAATGAGCAGTTCTTC.

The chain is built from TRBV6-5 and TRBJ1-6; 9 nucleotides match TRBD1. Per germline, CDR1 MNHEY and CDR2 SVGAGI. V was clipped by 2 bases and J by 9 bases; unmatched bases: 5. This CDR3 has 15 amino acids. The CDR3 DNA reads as TGTGCCAGCAGTTACGGCCGGGACAGGGCTTCACCCCTCCACTTT. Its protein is CASSYGRDRASPLHF.

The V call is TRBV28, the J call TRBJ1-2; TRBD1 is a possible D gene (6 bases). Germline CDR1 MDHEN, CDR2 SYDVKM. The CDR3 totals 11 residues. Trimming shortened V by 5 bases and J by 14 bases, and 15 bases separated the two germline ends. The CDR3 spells CASSPNYRETF. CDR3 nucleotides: TGTGCCAGCAGTCCAAACTACAGGGAAACCTTC.

CDR3 sequence: CAIQSGRANTDTQYF. The CDR3 DNA reads as TGTGCCATCCAAAGCGGGAGGGCCAACACAGATACGCAGTATTTT. The chain recombines TRBV6-1 with TRBJ2-3; 10 bases are shared with TRBD2. Trimming at V came to 10 bases and at J to 2 bases, leaving 9 bases not matched to a gene. The length of the CDR3 is 15 residues. CDR1 is MNHNS, CDR2 SASEGT, per germline.

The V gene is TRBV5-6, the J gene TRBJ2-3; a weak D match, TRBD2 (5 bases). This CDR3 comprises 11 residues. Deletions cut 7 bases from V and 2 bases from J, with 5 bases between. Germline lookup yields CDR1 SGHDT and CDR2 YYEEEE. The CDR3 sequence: CASGLTDTQYF. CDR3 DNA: TGTGCCAGCGGACTCACAGATACGCAGTATTTT.

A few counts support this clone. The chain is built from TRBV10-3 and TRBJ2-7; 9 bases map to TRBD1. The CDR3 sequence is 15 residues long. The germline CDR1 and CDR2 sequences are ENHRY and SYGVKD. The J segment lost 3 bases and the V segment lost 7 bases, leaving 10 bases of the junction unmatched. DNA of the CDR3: TGTGCCATCACCTCGGGACAGGGCTCCCACTACGAGCAGTACTTC. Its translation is CAITSGQGSHYEQYF.

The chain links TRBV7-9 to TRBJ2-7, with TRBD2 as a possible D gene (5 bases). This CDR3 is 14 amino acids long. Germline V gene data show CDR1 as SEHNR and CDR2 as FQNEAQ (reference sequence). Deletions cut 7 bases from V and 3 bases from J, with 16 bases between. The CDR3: CASTIIGVSYEQYF. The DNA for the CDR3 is TGTGCCAGCACCATCATCGGGGTGAGCTACGAGCAGTACTTC.

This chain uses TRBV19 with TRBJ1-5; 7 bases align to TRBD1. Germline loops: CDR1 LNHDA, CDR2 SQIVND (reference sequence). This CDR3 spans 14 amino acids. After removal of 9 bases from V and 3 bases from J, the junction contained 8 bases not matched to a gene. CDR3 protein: CASWGTAPNQPQHF. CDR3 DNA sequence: TGTGCCAGCTGGGGGACAGCGCCCAATCAGCCCCAGCATTTT.

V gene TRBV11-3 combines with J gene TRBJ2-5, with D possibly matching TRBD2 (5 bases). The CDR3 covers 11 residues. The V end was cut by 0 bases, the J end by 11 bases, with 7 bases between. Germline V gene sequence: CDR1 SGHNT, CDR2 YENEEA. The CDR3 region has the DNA TGTGCCAGCAGCTTAGATGGGGAGCAGTACTTC. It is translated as CASSLDGEQYF. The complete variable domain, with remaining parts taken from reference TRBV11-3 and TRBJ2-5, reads EAGVVQSPRYKIIEKKQPVAFWCNPISGHNTLYWYLQNLGQGPELLIRYENEEAVDDSQLPKDRFSAERLKGVDSTLKIQPAELGDSAVYLCASSLDGEQYFGPGTRLLVL.

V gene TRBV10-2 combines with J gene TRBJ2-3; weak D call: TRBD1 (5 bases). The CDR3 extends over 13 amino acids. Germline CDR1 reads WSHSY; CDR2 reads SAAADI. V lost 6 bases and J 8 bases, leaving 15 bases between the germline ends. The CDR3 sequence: CASSQGSPSTQYF. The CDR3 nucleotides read TGCGCCAGCAGCCAGGGATCGCCCTCTACGCAGTATTTT.

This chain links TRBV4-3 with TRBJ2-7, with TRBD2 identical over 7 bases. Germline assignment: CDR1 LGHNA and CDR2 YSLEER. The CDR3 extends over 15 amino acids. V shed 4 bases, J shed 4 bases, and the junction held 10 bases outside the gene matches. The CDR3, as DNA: TGCGCCAGCAGCCGGGACGCGGGGGACTGGTACGAGCAGTACTTC. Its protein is CASSRDAGDWYEQYF.